Listed here are 18 T cell receptor beta chains from one sample, sequenced in a study of CD8 T cells in Susac syndrome. The RNA, about 0.5 to 1 ug, was put through reverse transcription using random hexamers. TCRdb reprocessed the immunoSEQ multiplex PCR reads with MiXCR, giving one entry per CDR3 protein. The sample consists of some 200,000 distinct CDR3 sequences, around 95% of them appearing once. Material: CD4+ T cells from PBMCs. The origin of the receptors is a human donor with Susac syndrome.

V gene TRBV7-2 combines with J gene TRBJ2-7; D remains ambiguous. The CDR3 is 11 residues long. Germline V lookup: CDR1 SGHTA, CDR2 FQGNSA. The germline V and J ends were trimmed by 1 base and 5 bases, with 3 bases remaining between them. CDR3 sequence reads: CASSLVDEQYF. CDR3 nucleotides: TGTGCCAGCAGCTTAGTCGACGAGCAGTACTTC.

V and J are TRBV7-9 and TRBJ1-2; a weak D match, TRBD1 (6 bases). V was cut by 3 bases and J by 1 base, with 18 bases left in between. CDR1 and CDR2 from the germline V gene are SEHNR and FQNEAQ (reference sequence). The CDR3 loop spans 17 amino acids. DNA for the CDR3: TGTGCCAGCAGCTTCCAAACACAGGGCGCCCTTAACTATGGCTACACCTTC. Translation: CASSFQTQGALNYGYTF.

The chain is built from TRBV11-2 and TRBJ2-1; tentatively, D is TRBD2 (6 bases). CDR1 is SGHAT, CDR2 FQNNGV, per germline. This CDR3 contains 17 residues. Trimming shortened V by 3 bases and J by 7 bases, and 22 bases separated the two germline ends. The CDR3 DNA follows: TGTGCCAGCAGCTTTCCTGGGGGACTCCTTTTGAGGAATGAGCAGTTCTTC. This translates into CASSFPGGLLLRNEQFF.

This chain uses TRBV7-9 with TRBJ2-3, with D perhaps TRBD2 (6 bases). CDR3 length: 16 residues. Germline V CDR1 and CDR2: SEHNR, FQNEAQ (reference sequence). Trimming removed 3 bases at V and 0 bases at J, with 13 bases between. DNA for the CDR3: TGTGCCAGCAGCTTGGCCGGGACTCGTAGCACAGATACGCAGTATTTT. Translating it yields CASSLAGTRSTDTQYF.

The J gene is TRBJ1-4, the V gene TRBV9; D gene ambiguous. Trimming cost V 0 bases and J 0 bases, with 9 bases left between them. This CDR3 spans 16 amino acids. The germline gives CDR1 SGDLS, CDR2 YYNGEE. CDR3 protein: CASSVGPVATNEKLFF. CDR3 bases: TGTGCCAGCAGCGTAGGGCCAGTTGCAACTAATGAAAAACTGTTTTTT. Full variable domain (outside the CDR3, taken from reference TRBV9 and TRBJ1-4): DSGVTQTPKHLITATGQRVTLRCSPRSGDLSVYWYQQSLDQGLQFLIQYYNGEERAKGNILERFSAQQFPDLHSELNLSSLELGDSALYFCASSVGPVATNEKLFFGSGTQLSVL.

The gene calls are TRBV12-3 or TRBV12-4 and TRBJ1-5; unclear D gene. Trimming pared 7 bases from V and 0 bases from J, leaving 10 bases between. The CDR3 spans 14 residues. The CDR3 is CASTSGYSNQPQHF. CDR3 coding DNA: TGTGCCAGCACCTCCGGGTATAGCAATCAGCCCCAGCATTTT.

This sequence joins TRBV29-1 and TRBJ1-2, with D tentatively TRBD1 (5 bases). The V gene's germline CDR1 is SQVTM and CDR2 ANQGSEA. CDR3 length equals 12 residues. Trimming removed 7 bases at V and 5 bases at J, with 14 bases between. The CDR3 reads CSARDGVYGYTF. The CDR3 DNA sequence: TGCAGCGCCCGGGACGGGGTTTATGGCTACACCTTC.

The chain is built from TRBV20-1 and TRBJ1-2; D gene uncertain. The CDR3 runs to 15 residues. In germline, CDR1 is DFQATT, CDR2 SNEGSKA (reference sequence). Between the trimmed V and J ends, which lost 3 bases and 0 bases, there was a span of 14 bases. This CDR3 is CSASISLGSNYGYTF. DNA of the CDR3: TGCAGTGCTAGTATCTCTCTGGGGTCTAACTATGGCTACACCTTC.

The gene calls are TRBV2 and TRBJ2-2, with D perhaps matching TRBD1 or TRBD2 (5 bases each). This CDR3 has 13 residues. V shed 5 bases and J shed 3 bases, with 7 bases lying between them. The germline gives CDR1 SNHLY, CDR2 FYNNEI. CDR3 loop: CASSRDDTGELFF. CDR3 coding DNA: TGTGCCAGCAGTCGGGACGACACCGGGGAGCTGTTTTTT.

In this sample, this clonotype turned up once. The V and J genes are TRBV20-1 and TRBJ1-1; D ambiguous. The ends were cut back, 2 bases at V and 6 bases at J, with 13 bases in the middle. Germline CDR1 is DFQATT and CDR2 is SNEGSKA (reference sequence). The CDR3 has 13 residues. This CDR3 reads CSARRPADPEAFF. The CDR3 region has the DNA TGCAGTGCTAGACGGCCGGCAGATCCTGAAGCTTTCTTT.

This chain joins TRBV7-9 and TRBJ2-1; TRBD1 is a possible D gene (6 bases). The germline CDR1 and CDR2 sequences are SEHNR and FQNEAQ (reference sequence). V lost 5 bases and J lost 10, with 24 bases in between. CDR3 length: 16 residues. The CDR3 DNA reads as TGTGCCAGCAGCCTCGGACAGACACCTCGCGACCTGGAGCAGTTCTTC. Its protein is CASSLGQTPRDLEQFF.

This chain joins TRBV5-6 and TRBJ1-2; perhaps TRBD1 as D (6 bases). Germline CDR1 and CDR2: SGHDT and YYEEEE. This CDR3 has 13 residues. Trimming took 4 bases from V and 8 from J, leaving 15 bases between them. The CDR3 spells CASSVTGAGGYTF. In DNA form, the CDR3 reads TGTGCCAGCAGCGTGACGGGGGCGGGAGGCTACACCTTC.

The chain has TRBV19 and TRBJ2-3; D is uncertain. Trimming removed 5 bases at V and 4 bases at J, with 4 bases between. CDR1 and CDR2 from the germline V gene are LNHDA and SQIVND (reference sequence). This CDR3 has 11 amino acids. The CDR3 coding sequence is TGTGCCAGTAGTCGGGCAGATACGCAGTATTTT. Its protein product is CASSRADTQYF.

The CDR3 loop is CAWSVVLGYYGYTF. Here the CDR3 DNA reads TGTGCCTGGAGTGTGGTTCTCGGGTACTATGGCTACACCTTC. The chain couples TRBV30 to TRBJ1-2; no reliable D call. Trimming stripped 0 bases from V and 3 bases from J, with 11 bases between. CDR1 is GTSNPN and CDR2 is SVGIG in the germline V gene (reference sequence). The CDR3 has 14 residues.

The chain is built from TRBV7-2 and TRBJ2-6; possibly TRBD1 for D (5 bases). The CDR3 spans 16 residues. V shed 5 bases and J shed 0 bases, with 11 bases lying between them. CDR1 and CDR2 from the germline V gene are SGHTA and FQGNSA. CDR3 sequence reads: CASSISGNSGANVLTF. Written as DNA, the CDR3 is TGTGCCAGCAGCATCTCAGGGAACTCTGGGGCCAACGTCCTGACTTTC.

The rearrangement uses TRBV9 and TRBJ2-7; TRBD2 matches 15 bases. In germline, CDR1 is SGDLS, CDR2 YYNGEE. This CDR3 region has 16 residues. V lost 3 bases to trimming and J lost 6 bases; unmatched junction nucleotides: 7. CDR3 sequence: CASSAIGTSGGSEQYF. CDR3 DNA: TGTGCCAGCAGCGCAATAGGGACTAGCGGGGGGAGCGAGCAGTACTTC.

CDR3 DNA sequence: TGTGCCAGCAGCCCACTTCCGAGGAACACTGAAGCTTTCTTT. This sequence encodes CASSPLPRNTEAFF. The V call is TRBV6-2 or TRBV6-3, the J call TRBJ1-1; no clear D gene. CDR3 length: 14 residues. Germline CDR1 MNHEY, CDR2 SVGEGT. Between the trimmed V and J ends, which lost 6 bases and 1 base, there was a span of 12 bases.

The chain has TRBV7-9 and TRBJ2-1; D unclear. The CDR3 consists of 13 residues. The V end lost 10 bases, the J end lost 0 bases, and 10 bases lay between the germline ends. CDR1 is SEHNR and CDR2 is FQNEAQ in the germline V gene (reference sequence). Here the CDR3 reads CANSPSSYNEQFF. The CDR3 DNA is TGTGCCAACTCCCCAAGCTCCTACAATGAGCAGTTCTTC.